Described below is a single T cell receptor beta chain sequence and its context. The data belong to a study of blood T cell repertoires in COVID-19. Libraries were prepared by immunoSEQ multiplex PCR; TCRdb keeps only in-frame clonotypes and omits some of them. The data contain 200,000 to 250,000 clones, around 80% of them singletons. This CDR3 comprises 16 residues. CDR1 is MNHEY, CDR2 SMNVEV, per germline (reference sequence). V gave up 1 base and J gave up 4 bases, with 13 bases separating them. This clonotype originated in a human donor in a cohort sampled during active COVID-19. This rearrangement joins TRBV27 to TRBJ2-2; tentative D call: TRBD2 (5 bases). The sample consisted of peripheral blood. CDR3 bases: TGTGCCAGCAGTTTATTGGCTAGCACGACCACCGGGGAGCTGTTTTTT. Its translation: CASSLLASTTTGELFF.